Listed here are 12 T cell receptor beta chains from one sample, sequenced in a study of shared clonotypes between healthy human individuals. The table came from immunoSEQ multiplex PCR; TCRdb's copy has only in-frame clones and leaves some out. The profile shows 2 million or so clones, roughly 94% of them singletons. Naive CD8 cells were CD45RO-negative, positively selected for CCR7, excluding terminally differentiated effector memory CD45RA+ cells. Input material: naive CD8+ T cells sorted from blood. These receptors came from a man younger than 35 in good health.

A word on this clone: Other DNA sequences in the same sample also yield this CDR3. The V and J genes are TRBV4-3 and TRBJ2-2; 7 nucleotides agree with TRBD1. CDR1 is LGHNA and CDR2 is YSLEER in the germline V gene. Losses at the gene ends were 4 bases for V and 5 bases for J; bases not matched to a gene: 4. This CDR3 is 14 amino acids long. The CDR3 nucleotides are TGCGCCAGCAGCCCGTACAGGGGAACCGGGGAGCTGTTTTTT. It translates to CASSPYRGTGELFF.

In DNA, the CDR3 is TGTGCCAGCAGCTGGGGCTTGGGCGGGTACTCCTACGAGCAGTACTTC. The encoded protein is CASSWGLGGYSYEQYF. The V gene is TRBV5-6, the J gene TRBJ2-7; either TRBD1 or TRBD2 may fit D (5 bases each). Looked up from germline, CDR1 is SGHDT and CDR2 is YYEEEE. The CDR3 has 16 residues. Trimming left V 3 bases short and J 0 bases short, with 16 bases between.

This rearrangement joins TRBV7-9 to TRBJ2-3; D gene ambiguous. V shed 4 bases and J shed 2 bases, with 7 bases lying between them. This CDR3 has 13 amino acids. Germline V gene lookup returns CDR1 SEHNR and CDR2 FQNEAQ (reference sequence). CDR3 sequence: CASSSPDTDTQYF. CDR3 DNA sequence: TGTGCCAGCAGCTCGCCGGACACAGATACGCAGTATTTT.

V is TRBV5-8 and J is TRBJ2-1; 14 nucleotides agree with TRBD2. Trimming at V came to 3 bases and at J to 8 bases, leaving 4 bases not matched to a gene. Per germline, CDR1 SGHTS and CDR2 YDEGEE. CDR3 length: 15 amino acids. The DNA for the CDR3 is TGTGCCAGCAGCTCGGGACTAGCGGGAGTGGATGAGCAGTTCTTC. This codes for CASSSGLAGVDEQFF.

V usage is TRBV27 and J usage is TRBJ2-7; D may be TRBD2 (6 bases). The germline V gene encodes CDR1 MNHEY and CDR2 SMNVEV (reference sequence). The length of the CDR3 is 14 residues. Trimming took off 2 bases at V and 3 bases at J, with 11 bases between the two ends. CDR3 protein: CASSLGGHIYEQYF. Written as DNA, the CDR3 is TGTGCCAGCAGTTTAGGAGGGCATATCTACGAGCAGTACTTC.

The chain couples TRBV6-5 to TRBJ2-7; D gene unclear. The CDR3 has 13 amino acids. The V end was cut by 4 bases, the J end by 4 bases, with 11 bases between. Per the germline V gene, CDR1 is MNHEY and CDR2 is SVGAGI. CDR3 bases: TGTGCCAGCAGTTCCCTTAGCCAGTACGAGCAGTACTTC. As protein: CASSSLSQYEQYF.

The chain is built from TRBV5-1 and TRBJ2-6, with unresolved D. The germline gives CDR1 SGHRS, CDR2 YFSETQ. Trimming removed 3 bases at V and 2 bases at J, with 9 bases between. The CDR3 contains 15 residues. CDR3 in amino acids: CASSSFGPGANVLTF. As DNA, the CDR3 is TGCGCCAGCAGCTCTTTCGGGCCTGGGGCCAACGTCCTGACTTTC.

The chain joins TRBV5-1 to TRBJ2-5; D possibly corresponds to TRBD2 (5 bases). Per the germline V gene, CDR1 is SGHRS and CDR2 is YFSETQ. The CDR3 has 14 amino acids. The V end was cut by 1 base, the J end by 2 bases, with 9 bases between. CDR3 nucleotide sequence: TGCGCCAGCAGCTTGAGCGGAACTCAAGAGACCCAGTACTTC. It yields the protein CASSLSGTQETQYF. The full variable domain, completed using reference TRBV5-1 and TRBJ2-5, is KAGVTQTPRYLIKTRGQQVTLSCSPISGHRSVSWYQQTPGQGLQFLFEYFSETQRNKGNFPGRFSGRQFSNSRSEMNVSTLELGDSALYLCASSLSGTQETQYFGPGTRLLVL.

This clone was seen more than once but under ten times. In DNA, the CDR3 is TGTGCCAGCAGCTTATACGGACAATTGAACACTGAAGCTTTCTTT. Its protein product is CASSLYGQLNTEAFF. This chain links TRBV7-2 with TRBJ1-1; perhaps TRBD1 as D (5 bases). The CDR3 consists of 15 residues. From germline, CDR1 is SGHTA and CDR2 FQGNSA. The ends were cut back, 2 bases at V and 0 bases at J, with 10 bases in the middle.

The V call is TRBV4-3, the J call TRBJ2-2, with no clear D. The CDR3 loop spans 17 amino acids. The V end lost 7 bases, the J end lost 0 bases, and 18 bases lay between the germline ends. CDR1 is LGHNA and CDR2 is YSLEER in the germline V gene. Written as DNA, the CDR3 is TGCGCCAGCACCCCTCGTCACCAATTCGCGAACACCGGGGAGCTGTTTTTT. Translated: CASTPRHQFANTGELFF.

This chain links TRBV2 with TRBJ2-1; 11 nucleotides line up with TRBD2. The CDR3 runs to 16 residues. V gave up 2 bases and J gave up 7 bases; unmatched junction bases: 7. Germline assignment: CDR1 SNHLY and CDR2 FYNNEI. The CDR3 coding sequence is TGTGCCAGCAGTGAATTTCTAGCGGGAGGTCAAAATGAGCAGTTCTTC. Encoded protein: CASSEFLAGGQNEQFF.

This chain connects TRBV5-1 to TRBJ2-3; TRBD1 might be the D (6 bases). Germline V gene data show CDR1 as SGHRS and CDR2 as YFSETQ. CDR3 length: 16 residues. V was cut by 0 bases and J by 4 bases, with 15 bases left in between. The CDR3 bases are TGCGCCAGCAGCTTGGGACGGGAAGAGGGGGCAGATACGCAGTATTTT. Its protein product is CASSLGREEGADTQYF.